These T cell receptor beta chains were read from a single sample in a study of cytomegalovirus exposure and HLA in healthy donors. Profiling relied on immunoSEQ multiplex PCR, and the TCRdb table lists in-frame clones only, not all of them. Found here are about 150,000 clones, around two thirds of them singletons; the top ten hold 2% to 2.5%. The source material was PBMCs. The receptor source for this set is a woman aged 55-69 years in good health and CMV-seropositive. Each CDR3 is given without its conserved first and last residue.

13	TRBV30	TRBJ2-2	AWSGVGGQTGELF
11	TRBV11-1	TRBJ1-1	ASSLGSGTEAF
14	TRBV11-2	TRBJ1-2	ASSLGGHFTNYGYT
14	TRBV9	TRBJ2-3	ASSPPAGGVTDTQY
12	TRBV5-1	TRBJ1-1	ASSLGQGVGEAF
13	TRBV5-4	TRBJ2-7	ASSLVRGGGSEQY
13	TRBV29-1	TRBJ2-1	SVRTSGSINNEQF
13	TRBV18	TRBJ1-1	ASSPSTEMNTEAF
10	TRBV27	TRBJ2-1	ASSSGRLREF
13	TRBV27	TRBJ2-7	ASSLQQWSSYEQY
12	TRBV5-1	TRBJ2-7	ASRGLAGAGEQY
14	TRBV27	TRBJ2-1	ASSLSASGPYNEQF
11	TRBV10-3	TRBJ2-7	AISPGQLYEQY
12	TRBV7-9	TRBJ1-1	ASSLITGDTEAF
13	TRBV2	TRBJ2-3	ASKDRASGADTQY
11	TRBV19	TRBJ2-1	ATRLAGADEQF
14	TRBV6-1	TRBJ2-7	ASSDPRSASPYEQY
15	TRBV5-6	TRBJ1-1	ASSSLLTGQLNTEAF
14	TRBV18	TRBJ2-7	ASSPPMGTSGYEQY
11	TRBV2	TRBJ1-1	ASMGQVNTEAF
14	TRBV7-3	TRBJ2-1	ASSLEGTYGGNEQF
12	TRBV2	TRBJ1-1	ASSPTGTNTEAF
16	TRBV6-1	TRBJ1-4	ASSEIWTGVGTNEKLF